Presented here are 6 T cell receptor beta chains from one specimen sequenced in a study of OX40 agonist ivuxolimab in advanced cancers. The protocol was immunoSEQ multiplex PCR, while the TCRdb copy is restricted to in-frame clones and leaves out a portion. This table has 50,000 to 65,000 clones, 87% appearing once. Sample: CD4+ or CD8+ T cells sorted from blood, taken in a trial of the OX40 agonist ivuxolimab. These receptors were obtained from an adult with an advanced solid tumor such as melanoma, head and neck, liver or kidney cancer.

V is TRBV30 and J is TRBJ2-1; TRBD2 agrees at 10 bases. CDR3 length: 15 amino acids. Per germline, CDR1 GTSNPN and CDR2 SVGIG (reference sequence). V lost 2 bases to trimming and J lost 7 bases; unmatched junction nucleotides: 8. The chain's CDR3 is CAWSISSGRVNEQFF. CDR3 sequence (DNA): TGTGCCTGGAGTATATCTAGCGGGAGAGTTAATGAGCAGTTCTTC. The full variable domain, with the rest looked up from reference TRBV30 and TRBJ2-1, is SQTIHQWPATLVQPVGSPLSLECTVEGTSNPNLYWYRQAAGRGLQLLFYSVGIGQISSEVPQNLSASRPQDRQFILSSKKLLLSDSGFYLCAWSISSGRVNEQFFGPGTRLTVL.

The chain is built from TRBV5-1 and TRBJ1-5; the D is unclear. The V end was cut by 4 bases, the J end by 1 base, with 12 bases between. The CDR3 is made up of 15 amino acids. Germline values: CDR1 SGHRS, CDR2 YFSETQ. As DNA, the CDR3 is TGCGCCAGCAGCGCGGGCCCGAGGAGCAATCAGCCCCAGCATTTT. Residues: CASSAGPRSNQPQHF.

This sequence joins TRBV7-9 and TRBJ1-4, with 9 bases that match TRBD1. The germline gives CDR1 SEHNR, CDR2 FQNEAQ (reference sequence). V lost 5 bases, J lost 5 bases, and 6 bases stayed unmatched. CDR3 length: 15 amino acids. CDR3 bases: TGTGCCAGCAGCCCTGGGACAGGGCGAAATGAAAAACTGTTTTTT. Its protein is CASSPGTGRNEKLFF.

The chain combines TRBV4-1 with TRBJ1-4; the match to TRBD1 covers 10 bases. Germline-derived CDR1 and CDR2 are MGHRA and YSYEKL. V gave up 0 bases and J gave up 6 bases; unmatched junction bases: 10. The length of the CDR3 is 18 residues. CDR3: CASSQEVLDRGWDEKLFF. The CDR3, as DNA: TGCGCCAGCAGCCAAGAGGTGTTGGACAGGGGGTGGGATGAAAAACTGTTTTTT.

The rearrangement uses TRBV7-9 and TRBJ2-7, with 8 bases that match TRBD1. Germline V gene sequence: CDR1 SEHNR, CDR2 FQNEAQ (reference sequence). This CDR3 spans 16 amino acids. V shed 0 bases, J shed 3 bases, and the junction held 7 bases outside the gene matches. CDR3 protein: CASSLAMSTGGYEQYF. CDR3 DNA sequence: TGTGCCAGCAGCTTAGCGATGTCTACAGGGGGCTACGAGCAGTACTTC.

This clone was seen only once. The chain is built from TRBV5-8 and TRBJ2-2; TRBD1 might be the D (6 bases). The CDR3 length is 15 residues. Germline V gives CDR1 SGHTS, CDR2 YDEGEE. V lost 6 bases, J lost 4 bases, and 16 bases lay in between. For the CDR3, the DNA is TGTGCCAGCACCCGACAGGTTTATCTCACCGGGGAGCTGTTTTTT. Its translation is CASTRQVYLTGELFF.